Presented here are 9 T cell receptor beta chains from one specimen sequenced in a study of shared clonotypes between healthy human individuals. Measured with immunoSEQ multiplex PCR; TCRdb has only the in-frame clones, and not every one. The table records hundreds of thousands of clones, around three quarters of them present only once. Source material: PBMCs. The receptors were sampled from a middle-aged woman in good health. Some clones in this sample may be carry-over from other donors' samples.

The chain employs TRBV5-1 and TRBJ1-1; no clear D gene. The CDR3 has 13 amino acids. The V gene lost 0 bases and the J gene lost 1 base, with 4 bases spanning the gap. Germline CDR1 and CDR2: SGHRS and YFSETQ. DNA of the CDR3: TGCGCCAGCAGCTTGGACTCGAACACTGAAGCTTTCTTT. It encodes CASSLDSNTEAFF.

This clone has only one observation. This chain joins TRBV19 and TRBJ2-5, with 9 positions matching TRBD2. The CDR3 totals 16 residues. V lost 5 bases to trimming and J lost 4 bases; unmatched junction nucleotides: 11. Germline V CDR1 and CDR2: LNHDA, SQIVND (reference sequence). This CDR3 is CASSLGTGGRGETQYF. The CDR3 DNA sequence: TGTGCCAGTAGTCTCGGGACTGGCGGGAGGGGAGAGACCCAGTACTTC.

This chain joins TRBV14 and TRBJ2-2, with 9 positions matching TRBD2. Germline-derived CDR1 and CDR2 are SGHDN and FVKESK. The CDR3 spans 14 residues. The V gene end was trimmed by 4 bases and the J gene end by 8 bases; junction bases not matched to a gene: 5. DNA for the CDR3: TGTGCCAGCAGCCTTGGACTAGCGTTGGGGGAGCTGTTTTTT. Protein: CASSLGLALGELFF.

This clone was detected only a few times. CDR3 sequence (DNA): TGTGCCAGCACCCACCCGGGACAGGGATCGAGATCCTACGAGCAGTACTTC. Translation gives CASTHPGQGSRSYEQYF. The rearrangement links TRBV28 to TRBJ2-7, with TRBD1 matching 9 bases. The J segment lost 1 base and the V segment lost 7 bases, leaving 14 bases of the junction unmatched. CDR3 length: 17 residues. Germline lookup yields CDR1 MDHEN and CDR2 SYDVKM.

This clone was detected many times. In DNA, the CDR3 is TGTGCCGTCACAGGGGACCCGAATCAGCCCCAGCATTTT. Translation: CAVTGDPNQPQHF. The rearrangement uses TRBV10-3 and TRBJ1-5, with TRBD1 matching over 7 bases. V was clipped by 11 bases and J by 4 bases; unmatched bases: 8. Germline V gene sequence: CDR1 ENHRY, CDR2 SYGVKD. This CDR3 is built from 13 residues.

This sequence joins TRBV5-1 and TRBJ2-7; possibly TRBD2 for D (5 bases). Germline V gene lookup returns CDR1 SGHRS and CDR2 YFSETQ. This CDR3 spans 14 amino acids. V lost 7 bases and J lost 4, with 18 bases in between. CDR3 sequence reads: CASRDTGRGYEQYF. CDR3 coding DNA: TGCGCCAGCCGAGATACTGGGAGAGGGTACGAGCAGTACTTC.

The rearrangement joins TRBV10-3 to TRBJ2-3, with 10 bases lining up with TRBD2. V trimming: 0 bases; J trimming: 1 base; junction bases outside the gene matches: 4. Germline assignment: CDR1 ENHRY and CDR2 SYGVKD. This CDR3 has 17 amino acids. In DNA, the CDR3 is TGTGCCATCAGTGAGTCGACGGGGACTAGCGGCACAGATACGCAGTATTTT. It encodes CAISESTGTSGTDTQYF.

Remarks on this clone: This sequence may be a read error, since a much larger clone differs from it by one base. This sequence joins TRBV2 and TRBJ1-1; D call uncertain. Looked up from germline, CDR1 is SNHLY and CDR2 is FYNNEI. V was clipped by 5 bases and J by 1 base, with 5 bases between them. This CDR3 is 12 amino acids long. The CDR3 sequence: CASSTGNTEAFF. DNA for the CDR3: TGTGCCAGCAGTACCGGGAACACTGAAGCTTTCTTT.

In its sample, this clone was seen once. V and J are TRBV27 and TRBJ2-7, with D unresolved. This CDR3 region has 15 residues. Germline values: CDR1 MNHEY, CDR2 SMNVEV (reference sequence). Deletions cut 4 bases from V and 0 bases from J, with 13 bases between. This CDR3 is CASSSRASSSYEQYF. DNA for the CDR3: TGTGCCAGCAGTTCAAGGGCGTCTAGCTCCTACGAGCAGTACTTC.